One and the same sample provided the 17 T cell receptor beta chains below, sequenced in a study of cytomegalovirus exposure and HLA in healthy donors. The PCR had 60 Vbeta and 13 Jbeta primers. The method was immunoSEQ multiplex PCR; TCRdb's version includes in-frame clones alone and lacks a portion of them. The table includes under 200,000 clones, roughly 80% detected once. Sequencing used PBMCs. These receptors were obtained from a man under 40 in good health and CMV-seropositive.

V is TRBV19 and J is TRBJ2-2, with D possibly matching TRBD1 (5 bases). Per germline, CDR1 LNHDA and CDR2 SQIVND (reference sequence). V was clipped by 3 bases and J by 2 bases, with 13 bases between them. The CDR3 spans 16 residues. Written as DNA, the CDR3 is TGTGCCAGTAGTATGGAGATGACAGTAAACACCGGGGAGCTGTTTTTT. Amino acid sequence: CASSMEMTVNTGELFF.

The chain joins TRBV14 to TRBJ2-1, with D possibly matching TRBD2 (7 bases). This CDR3 is 14 amino acids long. Germline V CDR1 and CDR2: SGHDN, FVKESK. V was trimmed by 11 bases and J by 4 bases, leaving 18 bases between them. The DNA for the CDR3 is TGTGCCTCTAGCTGGGGGGGGGCTTACAATGAGCAGTTCTTC. Its protein product is CASSWGGAYNEQFF.

The genes are TRBV5-1 and TRBJ1-3; 10 bases are shared with TRBD1. J lost 6 bases, V lost 0 bases, and 6 bases had no gene match. CDR3 length: 16 residues. Germline loops: CDR1 SGHRS, CDR2 YFSETQ. The CDR3 loop is CASSLAGTGETNTIYF. The CDR3 DNA follows: TGCGCCAGCAGCTTGGCCGGGACAGGGGAAACAAACACCATATATTTT. Full variable domain (missing parts from reference TRBV5-1 and TRBJ1-3): KAGVTQTPRYLIKTRGQQVTLSCSPISGHRSVSWYQQTPGQGLQFLFEYFSETQRNKGNFPGRFSGRQFSNSRSEMNVSTLELGDSALYLCASSLAGTGETNTIYFGEGSWLTVV.

This clone was recorded a few times. The CDR3, as DNA: TGTGCCAGCAGCTTGGGGGGGGTACGTCAAGAGACCCAGTACTTC. It is translated as CASSLGGVRQETQYF. The chain links TRBV5-6 to TRBJ2-5, with D tentatively TRBD2 (6 bases). The CDR3 is 15 amino acids. V lost 0 bases and J 2 bases, leaving 11 bases between the germline ends. Germline V lookup: CDR1 SGHDT, CDR2 YYEEEE.

This clone occurred once. The CDR3 loop reads CASSLEAYEQYF. The CDR3 DNA is TGTGCCAGCAGTCTAGAGGCGTATGAGCAGTACTTC. The chain carries TRBV28 and TRBJ2-7; D is uncertain. CDR3 size: 12 residues. In germline, CDR1 is MDHEN, CDR2 SYDVKM. V lost 5 bases, J lost 7 bases, and 12 bases lay in between. Full variable domain (remainder filled in from reference TRBV28 and TRBJ2-7): DVKVTQSSRYLVKRTGEKVFLECVQDMDHENMFWYRQDPGLGLRLIYFSYDVKMKEKGDIPEGYSVSREKKERFSLILESASTNQTSMYLCASSLEAYEQYFGPGTRLTVT.

The V and J genes are TRBV7-8 and TRBJ2-3, with a weak D call TRBD2 (6 bases). The CDR3 consists of 14 residues. V lost 7 bases and J 0 bases, leaving 11 bases between the germline ends. Germline lookup yields CDR1 SGHVS and CDR2 FQNEAQ. The CDR3 DNA is TGTGCCAGCACGGCGGGAACTAGCACAGATACGCAGTATTTT. Protein sequence: CASTAGTSTDTQYF.

This clone was observed a handful of times. The chain combines TRBV27 with TRBJ2-7; no reliable D call. Between the trimmed V and J ends, which lost 6 bases and 2 bases, there was a span of 11 bases. Germline V gene lookup returns CDR1 MNHEY and CDR2 SMNVEV (reference sequence). This CDR3 spans 13 amino acids. CDR3 in DNA: TGTGCCAGCAGCTTGCGGTTCACCTACGAGCAGTACTTC. Translation gives CASSLRFTYEQYF.

The genes are TRBV7-9 and TRBJ1-6; D perhaps matches TRBD1 (6 bases). Germline assignment: CDR1 SEHNR and CDR2 FQNEAQ (reference sequence). Trimming pared 5 bases from V and 7 bases from J, leaving 12 bases between. The CDR3 totals 14 residues. As DNA, the CDR3 is TGTGCCAGCAGCGTCCGACAGGAGAATTCACCCCTCCACTTT. This translates into CASSVRQENSPLHF. Combining the CDR3 with reference TRBV7-9 and TRBJ1-6 gives the whole variable domain DTGVSQNPRHKITKRGQNVTFRCDPISEHNRLYWYRQTLGQGPEFLTYFQNEAQLEKSRLLSDRFSAERPKGSFSTLEIQRTEQGDSAMYLCASSVRQENSPLHFGNGTRLTVT.

This rearrangement joins TRBV5-6 to TRBJ2-5; D gene ambiguous. The CDR3 extends over 11 amino acids. CDR1 is SGHDT and CDR2 is YYEEEE in the germline V gene. Trimming removed 0 bases from V and 7 bases from J, with 4 bases in between. The CDR3 region has the DNA TGTGCCAGCAGCTTGGACGGGACCCAGTACTTC. Its protein product is CASSLDGTQYF.

This chain joins TRBV12-5 and TRBJ2-3; 7 nucleotides match TRBD1. The CDR3 contains 15 residues. Germline CDR1 and CDR2: LGHNT and FRNRAP. Unmatched junction bases numbered 14, after V lost 7 bases and J lost 7 bases. CDR3 in amino acids: CASADPRTGANTQYF. CDR3 DNA sequence: TGTGCTAGTGCCGACCCCCGGACAGGAGCAAATACGCAGTATTTT.

Comment on this clone: The sample holds other DNA sequences that translate to the same CDR3. V and J are TRBV5-1 and TRBJ2-5, with TRBD1 matching 8 bases. Trimming took 0 bases from V and 1 from J; bases not matched to a gene: 2. This CDR3 has 15 residues. The germline gives CDR1 SGHRS, CDR2 YFSETQ. The CDR3 spells CASSLEDRVQETQYF. The CDR3 DNA follows: TGCGCCAGCAGCTTGGAGGACAGGGTCCAAGAGACCCAGTACTTC.

The rearrangement uses TRBV29-1 and TRBJ1-2; D perhaps matches TRBD1 (6 bases). V lost 5 bases and J 5 bases, leaving 21 bases between the germline ends. The germline gives CDR1 SQVTM, CDR2 ANQGSEA. The CDR3 has 15 amino acids. CDR3 sequence: CSVSKPTGGGYGYTF. The CDR3 DNA is TGCAGCGTTTCAAAACCGACAGGTGGAGGATATGGCTACACCTTC.

V gene TRBV10-1 combines with J gene TRBJ2-7, with unresolved D. The germline gives CDR1 WNHNN, CDR2 SYGVQD (reference sequence). The ends were cut back, 4 bases at V and 2 bases at J, with 12 bases in the middle. The CDR3 sequence is 14 residues long. The CDR3 DNA is TGCGCCAGCAGTGGCCACGGTTCTCCCTACGAGCAGTACTTC. This translates into CASSGHGSPYEQYF.

V usage is TRBV28 and J usage is TRBJ1-3; maybe TRBD1 (6 bases). V lost 2 bases, J lost 4 bases, and 12 bases lay in between. The germline gives CDR1 MDHEN, CDR2 SYDVKM. This CDR3 spans 15 amino acids. The CDR3 region has the DNA TGTGCCAGCAGTTTAAATACAGGGTCAGGAAACACCATATATTTT. Translating gives CASSLNTGSGNTIYF.

The rearrangement uses TRBV5-6 and TRBJ2-5, with 7 nucleotides matching TRBD2. Germline CDR1 SGHDT, CDR2 YYEEEE. The CDR3 is made up of 14 amino acids. Trimming cost V 4 bases and J 4 bases; bases outside gene matches: 7. The CDR3 DNA is TGTGCCAGCAGCCCGCGGACTAGTCGAGAGACCCAGTACTTC. Protein product: CASSPRTSRETQYF.

V and J are TRBV11-3 and TRBJ2-2, with D perhaps TRBD2 (6 bases). Trimming left V 1 base short and J 5 bases short, with 8 bases between. Germline V gives CDR1 SGHNT, CDR2 YENEEA. The length of the CDR3 is 14 residues. CDR3 sequence reads: CASSLARGTGELFF. The CDR3 coding sequence is TGTGCCAGCAGCTTAGCACGGGGGACCGGGGAGCTGTTTTTT.

This chain connects TRBV5-1 to TRBJ2-3, with a weak D call TRBD2 (5 bases). CDR1 is SGHRS, CDR2 YFSETQ, per germline. There are 14 residues in the CDR3. Trimming cost V 7 bases and J 1 base, with 13 bases left between them. The CDR3 is CASSVQRGTDTQYF. CDR3 coding DNA: TGCGCCAGCTCGGTGCAGAGGGGCACAGATACGCAGTATTTT. The full variable domain, with the rest looked up from reference TRBV5-1 and TRBJ2-3, is KAGVTQTPRYLIKTRGQQVTLSCSPISGHRSVSWYQQTPGQGLQFLFEYFSETQRNKGNFPGRFSGRQFSNSRSEMNVSTLELGDSALYLCASSVQRGTDTQYFGPGTRLTVL.